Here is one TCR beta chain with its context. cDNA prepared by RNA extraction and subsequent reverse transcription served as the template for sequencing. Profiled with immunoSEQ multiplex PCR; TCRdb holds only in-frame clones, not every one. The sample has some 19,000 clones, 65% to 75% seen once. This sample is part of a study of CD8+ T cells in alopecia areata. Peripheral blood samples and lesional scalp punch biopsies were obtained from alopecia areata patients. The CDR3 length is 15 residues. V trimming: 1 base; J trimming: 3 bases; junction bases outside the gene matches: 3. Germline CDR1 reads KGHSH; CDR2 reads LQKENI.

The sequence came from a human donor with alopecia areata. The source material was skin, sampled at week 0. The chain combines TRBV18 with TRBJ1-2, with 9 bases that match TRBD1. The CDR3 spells CASSPQDRGDYGYTF. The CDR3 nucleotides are TGTGCCAGCTCACCACAGGACAGGGGCGACTATGGCTACACCTTC.